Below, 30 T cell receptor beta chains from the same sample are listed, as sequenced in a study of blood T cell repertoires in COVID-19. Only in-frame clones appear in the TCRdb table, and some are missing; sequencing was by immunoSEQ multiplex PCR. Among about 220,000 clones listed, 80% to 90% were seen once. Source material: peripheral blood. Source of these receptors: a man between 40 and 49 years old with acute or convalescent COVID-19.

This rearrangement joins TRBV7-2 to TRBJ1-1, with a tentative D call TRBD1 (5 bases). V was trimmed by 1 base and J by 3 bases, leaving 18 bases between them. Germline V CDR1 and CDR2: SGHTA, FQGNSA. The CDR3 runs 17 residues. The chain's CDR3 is CASSLVGGGAADTEAFF. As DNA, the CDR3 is TGTGCCAGCAGCTTAGTGGGGGGTGGGGCAGCGGACACTGAAGCTTTCTTT.

The CDR3 protein is CASSSILEIQETQYF. CDR3 in DNA: TGTGCCAGCAGTTCCATACTAGAGATCCAAGAGACCCAGTACTTC. V gene TRBV28 combines with J gene TRBJ2-5, with D tentatively TRBD2 (5 bases). The CDR3 runs to 15 residues. Germline CDR1 and CDR2: MDHEN and SYDVKM. Deletions cut 4 bases from V and 1 base from J, with 13 bases between.

CDR3 coding DNA: TGCGCCAGCAGCTTGGTGGACAGGTTTTATGGCTACACCTTC. Translating it yields CASSLVDRFYGYTF. V is TRBV5-1 and J is TRBJ1-2; 7 nucleotides line up with TRBD1. Germline CDR1 is SGHRS and CDR2 is YFSETQ. CDR3 length: 14 residues. V shed 0 bases and J 5 bases; nucleotides not matched to a gene: 4.

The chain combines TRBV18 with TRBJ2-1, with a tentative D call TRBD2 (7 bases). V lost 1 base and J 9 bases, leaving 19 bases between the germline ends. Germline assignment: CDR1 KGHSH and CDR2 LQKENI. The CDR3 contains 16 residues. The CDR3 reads CASSPLERGGVSEQFF. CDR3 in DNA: TGTGCCAGCTCACCACTCGAGAGAGGGGGGGTCAGTGAGCAGTTCTTC.

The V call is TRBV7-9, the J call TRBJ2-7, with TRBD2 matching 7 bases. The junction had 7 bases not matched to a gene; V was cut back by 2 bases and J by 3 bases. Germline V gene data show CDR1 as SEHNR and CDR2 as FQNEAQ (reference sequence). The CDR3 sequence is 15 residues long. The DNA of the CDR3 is TGTGCCAGCAGCTTAAGTGCGGGAGCCCACTACGAGCAGTACTTC. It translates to CASSLSAGAHYEQYF. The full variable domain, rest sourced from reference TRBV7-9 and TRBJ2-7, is DTGVSQNPRHKITKRGQNVTFRCDPISEHNRLYWYRQTLGQGPEFLTYFQNEAQLEKSRLLSDRFSAERPKGSFSTLEIQRTEQGDSAMYLCASSLSAGAHYEQYFGPGTRLTVT.

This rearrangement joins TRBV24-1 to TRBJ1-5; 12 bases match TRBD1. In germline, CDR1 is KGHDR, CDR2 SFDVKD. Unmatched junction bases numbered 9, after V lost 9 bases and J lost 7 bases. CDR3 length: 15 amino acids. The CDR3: CATFGTGGERQPQHF. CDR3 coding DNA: TGTGCCACCTTTGGGACAGGGGGCGAGAGACAGCCCCAGCATTTT.

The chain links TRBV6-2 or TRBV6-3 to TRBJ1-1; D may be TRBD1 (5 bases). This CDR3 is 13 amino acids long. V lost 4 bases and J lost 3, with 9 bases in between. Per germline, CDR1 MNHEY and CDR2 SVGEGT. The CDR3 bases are TGTGCCAGCAGTTTTACCAGGGACACTGAAGCTTTCTTT. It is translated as CASSFTRDTEAFF.

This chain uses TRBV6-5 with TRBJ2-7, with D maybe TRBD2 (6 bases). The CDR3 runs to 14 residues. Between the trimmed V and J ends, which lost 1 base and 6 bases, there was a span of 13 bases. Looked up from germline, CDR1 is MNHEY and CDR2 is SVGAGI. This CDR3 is CASSYYGSMSEQYF. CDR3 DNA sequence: TGTGCCAGCAGTTACTACGGGAGTATGAGCGAGCAGTACTTC.

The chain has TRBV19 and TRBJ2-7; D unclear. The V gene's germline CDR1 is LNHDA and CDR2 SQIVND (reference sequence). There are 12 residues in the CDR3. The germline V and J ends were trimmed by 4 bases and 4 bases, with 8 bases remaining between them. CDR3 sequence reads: CASSTSGYEQYF. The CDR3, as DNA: TGTGCCAGTAGTACGTCCGGTTACGAGCAGTACTTC.

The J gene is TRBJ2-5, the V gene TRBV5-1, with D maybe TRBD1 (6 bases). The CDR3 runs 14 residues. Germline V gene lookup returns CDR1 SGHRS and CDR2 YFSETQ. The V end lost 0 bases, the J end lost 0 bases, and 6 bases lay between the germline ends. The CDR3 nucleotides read TGCGCCAGCAGCTTGGGGGACAACCAAGAGACCCAGTACTTC. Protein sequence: CASSLGDNQETQYF. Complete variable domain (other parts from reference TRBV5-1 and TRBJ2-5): KAGVTQTPRYLIKTRGQQVTLSCSPISGHRSVSWYQQTPGQGLQFLFEYFSETQRNKGNFPGRFSGRQFSNSRSEMNVSTLELGDSALYLCASSLGDNQETQYFGPGTRLLVL.

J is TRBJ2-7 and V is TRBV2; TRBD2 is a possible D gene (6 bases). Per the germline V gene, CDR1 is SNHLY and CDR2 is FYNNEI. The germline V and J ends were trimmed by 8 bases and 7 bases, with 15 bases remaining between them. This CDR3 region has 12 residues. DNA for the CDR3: TGTGCCAGCGGAGCGGGCCAGAGGGAGCAGTACTTC. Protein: CASGAGQREQYF.

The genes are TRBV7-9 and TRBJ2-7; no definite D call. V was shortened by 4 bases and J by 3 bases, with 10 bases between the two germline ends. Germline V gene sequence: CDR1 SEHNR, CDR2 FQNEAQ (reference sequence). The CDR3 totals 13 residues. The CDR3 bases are TGTGCCAGCAGCTCAGACATGGGCTACGAGCAGTACTTC. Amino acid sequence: CASSSDMGYEQYF.

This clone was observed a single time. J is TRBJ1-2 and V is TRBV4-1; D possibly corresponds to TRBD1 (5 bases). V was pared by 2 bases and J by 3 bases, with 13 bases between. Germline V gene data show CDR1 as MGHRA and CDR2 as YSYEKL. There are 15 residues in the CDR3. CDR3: CASSQLGGGDYGYTF. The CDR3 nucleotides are TGCGCCAGCAGCCAACTCGGCGGGGGTGACTATGGCTACACCTTC.

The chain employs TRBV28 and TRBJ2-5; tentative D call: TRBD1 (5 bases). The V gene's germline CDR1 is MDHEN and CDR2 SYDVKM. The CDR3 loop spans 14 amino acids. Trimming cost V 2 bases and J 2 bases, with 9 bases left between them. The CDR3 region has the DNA TGTGCCAGCAGTTTAGGGGCAGCTCAAGAGACCCAGTACTTC. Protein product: CASSLGAAQETQYF.

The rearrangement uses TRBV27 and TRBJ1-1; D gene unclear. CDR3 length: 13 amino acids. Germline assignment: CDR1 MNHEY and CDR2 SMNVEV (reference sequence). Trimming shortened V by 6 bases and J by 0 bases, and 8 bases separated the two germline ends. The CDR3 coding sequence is TGTGCCAGCAGACTCTTGGTGAACACTGAAGCTTTCTTT. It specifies CASRLLVNTEAFF.

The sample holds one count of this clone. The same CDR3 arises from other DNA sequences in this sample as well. CDR3 residues: CASSPGQGANYGYTF. DNA for the CDR3: TGTGCCAGCAGCCCCGGACAGGGGGCCAACTATGGCTACACCTTC. The chain employs TRBV7-2 and TRBJ1-2; 11 bases line up with TRBD1. The CDR3 length is 15 residues. Germline-derived CDR1 and CDR2 are SGHTA and FQGNSA. V was clipped by 5 bases and J by 2 bases; unmatched bases: 4.

CDR3 amino acids: CASSGPGELFF. The CDR3 region has the DNA TGTGCCAGTTCAGGCCCCGGGGAGCTGTTTTTT. The chain carries TRBV2 and TRBJ2-2; D gene ambiguous. CDR3 length: 11 amino acids. Looked up from germline, CDR1 is SNHLY and CDR2 is FYNNEI. V lost 9 bases to trimming and J lost 6 bases, with 8 bases between them.

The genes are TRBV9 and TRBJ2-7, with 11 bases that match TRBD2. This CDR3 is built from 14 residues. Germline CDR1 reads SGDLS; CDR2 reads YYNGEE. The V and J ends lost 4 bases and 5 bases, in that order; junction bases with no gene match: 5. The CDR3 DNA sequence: TGTGCCAGCAGCCCCCCTAGCGGGAGGAACGAGCAGTACTTC. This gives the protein CASSPPSGRNEQYF. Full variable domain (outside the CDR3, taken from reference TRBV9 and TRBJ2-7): DSGVTQTPKHLITATGQRVTLRCSPRSGDLSVYWYQQSLDQGLQFLIQYYNGEERAKGNILERFSAQQFPDLHSELNLSSLELGDSALYFCASSPPSGRNEQYFGPGTRLTVT.

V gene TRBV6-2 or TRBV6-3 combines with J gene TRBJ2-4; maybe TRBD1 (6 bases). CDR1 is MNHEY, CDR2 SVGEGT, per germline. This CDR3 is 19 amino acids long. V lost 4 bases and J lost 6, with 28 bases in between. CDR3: CASSFSPTLRGHSINIQYF. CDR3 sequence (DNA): TGTGCCAGCAGTTTCTCCCCCACCCTCAGGGGCCATTCCATAAACATTCAGTACTTC.

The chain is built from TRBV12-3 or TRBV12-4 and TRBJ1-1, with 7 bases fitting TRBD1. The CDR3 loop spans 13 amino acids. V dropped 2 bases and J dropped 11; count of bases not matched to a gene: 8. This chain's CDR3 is CASSLREGALAFF. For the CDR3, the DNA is TGTGCCAGCAGTTTACGTGAGGGGGCGCTGGCTTTCTTT.

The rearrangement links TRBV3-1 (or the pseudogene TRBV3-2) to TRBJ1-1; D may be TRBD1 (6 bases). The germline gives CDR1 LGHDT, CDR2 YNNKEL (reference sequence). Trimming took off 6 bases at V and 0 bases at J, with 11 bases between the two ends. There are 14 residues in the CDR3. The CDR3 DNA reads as TGTGCCAGCAGGTTCAGGGACATGAACACTGAAGCTTTCTTT. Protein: CASRFRDMNTEAFF.

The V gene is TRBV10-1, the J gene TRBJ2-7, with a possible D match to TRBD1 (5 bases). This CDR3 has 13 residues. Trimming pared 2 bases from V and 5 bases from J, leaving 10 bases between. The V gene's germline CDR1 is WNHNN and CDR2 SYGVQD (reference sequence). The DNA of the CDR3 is TGCGCCAGCAGTGAGAGGGGATTTGACGAGCAGTACTTC. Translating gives CASSERGFDEQYF.

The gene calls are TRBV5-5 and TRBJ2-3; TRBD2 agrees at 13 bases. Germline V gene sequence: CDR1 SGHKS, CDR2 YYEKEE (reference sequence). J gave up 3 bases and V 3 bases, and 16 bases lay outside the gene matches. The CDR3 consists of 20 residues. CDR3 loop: CASSYLPRTSGSLVTDTQYF. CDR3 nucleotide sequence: TGTGCCAGCAGCTACCTACCGCGGACTAGCGGGAGCCTGGTAACAGATACGCAGTATTTT.

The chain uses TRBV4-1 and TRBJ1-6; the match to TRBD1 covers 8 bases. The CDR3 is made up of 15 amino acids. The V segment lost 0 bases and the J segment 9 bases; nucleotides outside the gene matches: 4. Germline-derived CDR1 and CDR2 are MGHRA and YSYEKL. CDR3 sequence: CASSQEGTGSSPLHF. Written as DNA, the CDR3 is TGCGCCAGCAGCCAAGAAGGGACAGGCAGTTCACCCCTCCACTTT.

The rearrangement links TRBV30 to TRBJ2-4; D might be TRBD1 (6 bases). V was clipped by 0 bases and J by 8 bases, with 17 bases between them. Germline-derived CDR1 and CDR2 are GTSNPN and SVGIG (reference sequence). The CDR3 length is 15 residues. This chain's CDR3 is CAWSVGWQGRDIQYF. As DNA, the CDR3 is TGTGCCTGGAGTGTTGGGTGGCAGGGGAGAGACATTCAGTACTTC.

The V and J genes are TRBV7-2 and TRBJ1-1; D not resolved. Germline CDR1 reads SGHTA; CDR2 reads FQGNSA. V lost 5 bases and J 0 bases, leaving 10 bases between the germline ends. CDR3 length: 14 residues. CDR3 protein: CASSQRTVNTEAFF. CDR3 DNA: TGTGCCAGCAGCCAAAGAACTGTGAACACTGAAGCTTTCTTT.

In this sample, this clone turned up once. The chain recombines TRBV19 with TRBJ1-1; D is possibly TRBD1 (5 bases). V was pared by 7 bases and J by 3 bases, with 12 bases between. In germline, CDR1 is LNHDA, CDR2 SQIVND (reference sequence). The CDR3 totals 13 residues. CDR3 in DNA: TGTGCCAGTATTCCGGACACTTACACTGAAGCTTTCTTT. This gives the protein CASIPDTYTEAFF.

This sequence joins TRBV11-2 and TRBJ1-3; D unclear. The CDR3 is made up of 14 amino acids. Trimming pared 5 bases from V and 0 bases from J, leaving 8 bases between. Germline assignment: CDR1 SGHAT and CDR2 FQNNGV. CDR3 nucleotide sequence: TGTGCCAGCAGCGCGGGCCTCTCTGGAAACACCATATATTTT. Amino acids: CASSAGLSGNTIYF.

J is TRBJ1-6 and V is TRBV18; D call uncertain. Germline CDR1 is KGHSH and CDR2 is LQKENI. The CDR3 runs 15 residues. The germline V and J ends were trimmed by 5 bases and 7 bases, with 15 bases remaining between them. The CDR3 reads CASSSDGVGNSPLHF. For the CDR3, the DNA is TGTGCCAGCTCATCCGACGGGGTGGGGAATTCACCCCTCCACTTT. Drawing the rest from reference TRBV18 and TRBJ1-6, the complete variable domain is NAGVMQNPRHLVRRRGQEARLRCSPMKGHSHVYWYRQLPEEGLKFMVYLQKENIIDESGMPKERFSAEFPKEGPSILRIQQVVRGDSAAYFCASSSDGVGNSPLHFGNGTRLTVT.

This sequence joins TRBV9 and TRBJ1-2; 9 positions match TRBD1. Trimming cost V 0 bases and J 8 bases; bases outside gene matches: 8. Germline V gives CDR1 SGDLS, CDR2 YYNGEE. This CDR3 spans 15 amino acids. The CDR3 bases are TGTGCCAGCAGCGTAGCTACGGGACAGGGTAGCGGCTACACCTTC. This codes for CASSVATGQGSGYTF.